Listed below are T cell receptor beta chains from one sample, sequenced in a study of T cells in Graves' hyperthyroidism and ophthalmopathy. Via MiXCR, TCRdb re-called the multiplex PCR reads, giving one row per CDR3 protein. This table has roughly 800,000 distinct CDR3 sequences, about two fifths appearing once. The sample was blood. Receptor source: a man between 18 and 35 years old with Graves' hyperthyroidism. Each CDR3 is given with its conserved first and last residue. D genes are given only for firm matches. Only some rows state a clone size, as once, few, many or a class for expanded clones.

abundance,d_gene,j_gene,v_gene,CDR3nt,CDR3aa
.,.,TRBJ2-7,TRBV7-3,TGTGCCAGCAGCTTAAGTGTGACAACCCGTTCAACCTACGAGCAGTACTTC,CASSLSVTTRSTYEQYF
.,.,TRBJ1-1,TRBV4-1,TGCGCCAGCAGCCCCCGGACCCAAAACACTGAAGCTTTCTTT,CASSPRTQNTEAFF
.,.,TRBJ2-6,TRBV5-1,TGCGCCAGCAGACCAACAGGGTGCCGCTCTGGGGCCAACGTCCTGACTTTC,CASRPTGCRSGANVLTF
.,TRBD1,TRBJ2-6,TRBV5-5,TGTGCCAGCAGCCAAGGGGGACAGGGCAGGGCTGGGGCCAACGTCCTGACTTTC,CASSQGGQGRAGANVLTF
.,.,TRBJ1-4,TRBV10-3,TGTGCCATCACTCCGGGACGAGATAATGAAAAACTGTTTTTT,CAITPGRDNEKLFF
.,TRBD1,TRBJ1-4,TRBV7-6,TGTGCCAGCAGCCCTGGGGGACAGTTGAATGAAAAACTGTTTTTT,CASSPGGQLNEKLFF
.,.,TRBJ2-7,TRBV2,TGTGCCATCAGTGAAAAAGAAGATCGCGAGCAGTACTTC,CAISEKEDREQYF
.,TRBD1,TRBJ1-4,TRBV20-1,TGCAGTGCTGGGGGACAGGACTCAACTAATGAAAAACTGTTTTTT,CSAGGQDSTNEKLFF
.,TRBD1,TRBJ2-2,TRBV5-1,TGCGCCAGCAGCTTGGCGACAGGGTGGGCAACGAGGGACACCGGGGAGCTGTTTTTT,CASSLATGWATRDTGELFF
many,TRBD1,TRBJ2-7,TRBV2,TGTGCCAGCCTGGGACAGGGCTACGAGCAGTACTTC,CASLGQGYEQYF
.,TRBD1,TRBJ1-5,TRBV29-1,TGCAGCGTTGTGGGACAGGGGGGCTACGAGCATTTT,CSVVGQGGYEHF
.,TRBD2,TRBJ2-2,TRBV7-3,TGCGCCAGCAGCCAAAATGGACTAGCGGGAGGGCCCGGGGAGCTGTTTTTT,CASSQNGLAGGPGELFF
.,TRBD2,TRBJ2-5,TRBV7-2,TGTGCCAGCAGCCAGGGACTAGCGGGTACTAAGACCCAGTACTTC,CASSQGLAGTKTQYF
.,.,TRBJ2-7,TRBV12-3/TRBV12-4,TGTGCCAGCAGTTTTACGTTCCGGGCGTACTTC,CASSFTFRAYF
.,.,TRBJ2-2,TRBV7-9,TGTGCCAGCAGCTTAGGGAGCGCGGGGAGTACCGGGGAGCTGTTTTTT,CASSLGSAGSTGELFF
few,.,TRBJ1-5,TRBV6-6,TGTGCCAGCAGATACCGGGACCACAATCAGCCCCAGCATTTT,CASRYRDHNQPQHF
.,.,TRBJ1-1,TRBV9,TGTGCCAGCAGCGCCGGGATGCGAGGGACTGAAGCTTTCTTT,CASSAGMRGTEAFF
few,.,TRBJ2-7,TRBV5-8,TGTGCCAGCAGCCGGGCGGGACAGACTTATTCCTACGAGCAGTACTTC,CASSRAGQTYSYEQYF
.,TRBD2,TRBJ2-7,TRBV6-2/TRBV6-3,TGTGCCAGCAGAGGACTAGCGGAACTTTCCTACGAGCAGTACTTC,CASRGLAELSYEQYF
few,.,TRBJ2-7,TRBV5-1,TGCGCCAGCAGCTCGGACGGGTGGGAGCAGTACTTC,CASSSDGWEQYF
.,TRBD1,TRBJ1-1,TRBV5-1,TGCGCCAGCAGGGACAGACAGGGGGCCGCTGAAGCTTTCTTT,CASRDRQGAAEAFF
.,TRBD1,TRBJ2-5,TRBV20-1,TGCAGTGCTGTGGGACAGGGAGAAGAGACCCAGTACTTC,CSAVGQGEETQYF
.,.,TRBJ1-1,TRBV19,TGTGCCAGTAGCCATGCCCACTGGACTGAAGCTTTCTTT,CASSHAHWTEAFF